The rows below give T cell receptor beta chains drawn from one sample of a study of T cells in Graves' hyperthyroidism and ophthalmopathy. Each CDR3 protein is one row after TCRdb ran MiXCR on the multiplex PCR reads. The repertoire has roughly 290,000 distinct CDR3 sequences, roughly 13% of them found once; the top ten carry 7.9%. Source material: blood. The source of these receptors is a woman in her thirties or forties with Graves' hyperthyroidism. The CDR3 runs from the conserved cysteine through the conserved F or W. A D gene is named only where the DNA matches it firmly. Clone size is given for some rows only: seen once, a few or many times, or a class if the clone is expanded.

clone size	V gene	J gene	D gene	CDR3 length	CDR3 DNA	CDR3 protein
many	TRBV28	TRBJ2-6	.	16	TGTGCCAGCAGCTCCTTCCGAGACCCTGGGGCCAACGTCCTGACTTTC	CASSSFRDPGANVLTF
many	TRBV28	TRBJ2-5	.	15	TGTGCCAGCAGTTTCCTCCGAGGACGGGAAGAGACCCAGTACTTC	CASSFLRGREETQYF
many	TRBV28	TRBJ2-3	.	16	TGTGCCAGCAGTACCAGACAGGACATTAGCACAGATACGCAGTATTTT	CASSTRQDISTDTQYF
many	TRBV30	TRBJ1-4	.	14	TGTGCCTGGAGTGTATACGGGGAGGGTGAAAAACTGTTTTTT	CAWSVYGEGEKLFF
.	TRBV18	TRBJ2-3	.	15	TGTGCCAGCTCACCAAGGACAGACTCCACAGATACGCAGTATTTT	CASSPRTDSTDTQYF
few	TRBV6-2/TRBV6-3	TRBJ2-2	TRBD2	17	TGTGCCAGCAGTTACTCGACTAGCGGGACGTACACCGGGGAGCTGTTTTTT	CASSYSTSGTYTGELFF
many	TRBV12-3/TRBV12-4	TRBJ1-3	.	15	TGTGCCAGCAGTTTGCAGGCGGTCTCTGGAAACACCATATATTTT	CASSLQAVSGNTIYF
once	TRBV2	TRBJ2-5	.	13	TGTGCCAGCAGTGAGAGCCGCCAAGAGACCCAGTACTTC	CASSESRQETQYF
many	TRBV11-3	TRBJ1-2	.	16	TGTGCCAGCAGCCAGGAGGGCAGGAATTCTAACTATGGCTACACCTTC	CASSQEGRNSNYGYTF
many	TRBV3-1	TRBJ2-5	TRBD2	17	TGTGCCAGCAGCCCGGCAGGATTACTAGCGGTACAAGAGACCCAGTACTTC	CASSPAGLLAVQETQYF
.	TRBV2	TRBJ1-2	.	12	TGTGCCAGCAGTCAGGACAGTTATGGCTACACCTTC	CASSQDSYGYTF
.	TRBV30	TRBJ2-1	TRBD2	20	TGTGCCTGGAGCAAGGGGACTAGCGGGAGGTACAAGAGCTCCTACAATGAGCAGTTCTTC	CAWSKGTSGRYKSSYNEQFF
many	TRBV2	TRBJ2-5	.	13	TGTGCCAGCAGGGGGACTCCCGAAGGGACCCAGTACTTC	CASRGTPEGTQYF
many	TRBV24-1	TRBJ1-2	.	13	TGTGCCACCAGTGACTCCCGGAACTATGGCTACACCTTC	CATSDSRNYGYTF
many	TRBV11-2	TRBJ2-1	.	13	TGTGCCAGCAGCTCCGGACGGAACAATGAGCAGTTCTTC	CASSSGRNNEQFF
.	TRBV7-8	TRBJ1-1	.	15	TGTGCCAGCAGCCATGATTCCCGGGCGAGCACTGAAGCTTTCTTT	CASSHDSRASTEAFF
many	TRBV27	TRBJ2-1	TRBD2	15	TGTGCCAGCAGTTTATGGGCGGGAGGAGGGAATGAGCAGTTCTTC	CASSLWAGGGNEQFF
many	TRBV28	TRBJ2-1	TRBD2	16	TGTGCCAGCAGTTTATCGAAGGCTAGCGGGAGAAATGAGCAGTTCTTC	CASSLSKASGRNEQFF
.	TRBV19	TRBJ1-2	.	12	TGTTCCAGTGTAGACACTAACTATGGCTACACCTTC	CSSVDTNYGYTF
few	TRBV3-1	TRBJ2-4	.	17	TGTGCCAGCAGCCGCCAGGGACTCGTCTTAGCCAAAAACATTCAGTACTTC	CASSRQGLVLAKNIQYF
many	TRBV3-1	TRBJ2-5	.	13	TGTGCCAGCAGCTTCCAAGTGTCTGAGACCCAGTACTTC	CASSFQVSETQYF
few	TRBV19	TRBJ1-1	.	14	TGTGCCAGTAGTCCCCAAGGAAGAGGGACTGAAGCTTTCTTT	CASSPQGRGTEAFF
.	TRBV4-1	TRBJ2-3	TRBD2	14	TGCGCCAGCAGCCACCTCGGGGGGGCAGATACGCAGTATTTT	CASSHLGGADTQYF
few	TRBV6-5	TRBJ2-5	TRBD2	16	TGTGCCAGCAGTTACTCCCCTAGCGGGAGAGGAGAGACCCAGTACTTC	CASSYSPSGRGETQYF
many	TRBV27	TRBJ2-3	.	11	TGTGCCAGCCGGGACGGCCATACGCAGTATTTT	CASRDGHTQYF
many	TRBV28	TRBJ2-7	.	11	TGTGCCAGCGAGAGCGATGCGGAGCAGTACTTC	CASESDAEQYF
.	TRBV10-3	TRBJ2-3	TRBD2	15	TGTGCCATCAGGGCACTAGCGCGGAGGACAGATACGCAGTATTTT	CAIRALARRTDTQYF
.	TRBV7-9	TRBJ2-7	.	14	TGTGCCAGCAGCTTGTACCGGGCCCCCTACGAGCAGTACTTC	CASSLYRAPYEQYF
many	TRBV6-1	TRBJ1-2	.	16	TGTGCCAGCAACCGAGCGGGGCAGGGGTTAGACTATGGCTACACCTTC	CASNRAGQGLDYGYTF
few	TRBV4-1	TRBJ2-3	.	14	TGCGCCAGCAGCCCCGCCGGCGGGGCAGATACGCAGTATTTT	CASSPAGGADTQYF
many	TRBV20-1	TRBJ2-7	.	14	TGCAGTGCTAGAGATCGAGTAGGGGGCTACGAGCAGTACTTC	CSARDRVGGYEQYF
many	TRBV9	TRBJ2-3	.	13	TGTGCCAGCAGCTTACACAGTTTGGATACGCAGTATTTT	CASSLHSLDTQYF
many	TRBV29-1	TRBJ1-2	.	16	TGCAGCGTTGAAGAGGGTAGTCGAGGGGAAAACTATGGCTACACCTTC	CSVEEGSRGENYGYTF
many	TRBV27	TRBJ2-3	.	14	TGTGCCAGTCATACCCAAAATGAGGCGGATACGCAGTATTTT	CASHTQNEADTQYF
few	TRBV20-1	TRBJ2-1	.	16	TGCAGTGCTTTTCTCTTACTTGGCGGGAACCTCGATGAGCAGTTCTTC	CSAFLLLGGNLDEQFF
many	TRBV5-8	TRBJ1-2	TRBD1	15	TGTGCCAGCAGCTCCGGGACAGGGAGGATGAGTGGCTACACCTTC	CASSSGTGRMSGYTF
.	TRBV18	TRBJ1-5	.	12	TGTGCCAGCTCAAGCCAGGCAGAGCCCCAGCATTTT	CASSSQAEPQHF
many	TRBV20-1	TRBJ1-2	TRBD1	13	TGCAGTGCTCCCTACAGGGGCGGCTATGGCTACACCTTC	CSAPYRGGYGYTF
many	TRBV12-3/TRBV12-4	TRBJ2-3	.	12	TGTGCCAGCAGTTTGACTTTTGATACGCAGTATTTT	CASSLTFDTQYF
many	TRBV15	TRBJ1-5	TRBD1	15	TGTGCCACCAGCAGACAGGGGGTTCTGTATCAGCCCCAGCATTTT	CATSRQGVLYQPQHF
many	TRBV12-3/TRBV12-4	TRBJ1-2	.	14	TGTGCCAGCAGACCTCTACAGGGCGCCTATGGCTACACCTTC	CASRPLQGAYGYTF
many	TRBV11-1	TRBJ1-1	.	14	TGTGCCAGCAGCTTAGGGACCGACTTCACTGAAGCTTTCTTT	CASSLGTDFTEAFF
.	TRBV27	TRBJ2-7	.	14	TGTGCCAGCAGTTTATACGCGAAAACCTACGAGCAGTACTTC	CASSLYAKTYEQYF
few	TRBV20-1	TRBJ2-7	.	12	TGCAGTGCTAGGAGGCAGCTCTACGAGCAGTACTTC	CSARRQLYEQYF
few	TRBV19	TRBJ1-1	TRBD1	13	TGTGCCACGACGGACAGGGCGAACACTGAAGCTTTCTTT	CATTDRANTEAFF
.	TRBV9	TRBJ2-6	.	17	TGTGCCAGCAGCGTAGGATTAGCAATTACGGGGGCCAACGTCCTGACTTTC	CASSVGLAITGANVLTF
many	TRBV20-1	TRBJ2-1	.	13	TGCAGTGCTAGGGATACAGGGTACAATGAGCAGTTCTTC	CSARDTGYNEQFF
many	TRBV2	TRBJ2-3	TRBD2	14	TGTGCCAGCAGTTCTCTAGCGGACACAGATACGCAGTATTTT	CASSSLADTDTQYF
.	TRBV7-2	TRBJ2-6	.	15	TGTGCCAGCAGCTTAGAGGCCTCTGGGGCCAACGTCCTGACTTTC	CASSLEASGANVLTF